The 2 T cell receptor beta chains given below trace back to one sample, sequenced in a study of T cell responses to AZD1222 COVID-19 vaccine. Clones were sequenced by immunoSEQ multiplex PCR, and TCRdb holds only the in-frame ones, with some missing. The sample contains some 130,000 clones, about 85% of which appear only once. This specimen was peripheral blood, taken on day 0 of AZD1222 vaccination. The receptors come from an adult in good health.

The chain is built from TRBV7-2 and TRBJ2-1, with D unresolved. Per germline, CDR1 SGHTA and CDR2 FQGNSA. The germline V and J ends were trimmed by 3 bases and 13 bases, with 19 bases remaining between them. CDR3 length: 14 amino acids. CDR3 nucleotide sequence: TGTGCCAGCAGCTTTAGAAACAGAAGAAATTACCAGTTCTTC. It is translated as CASSFRNRRNYQFF.

The chain couples TRBV11-2 to TRBJ1-3; D not resolved. CDR1 is SGHAT, CDR2 FQNNGV, per germline. Trimming took off 3 bases at V and 0 bases at J, with 15 bases between the two ends. The CDR3 is 17 amino acids. Here the CDR3 DNA reads TGTGCCAGCAGCTTCCCCTTGAGGGAGATCTCTGGAAACACCATATATTTT. This encodes CASSFPLREISGNTIYF.